This TCR beta chain was recovered during a study of shared clonotypes between healthy human individuals. Here immunoSEQ multiplex PCR was the method, and the copy in TCRdb shows in-frame clones only, minus some. Among approximately 2,000,000 clones listed, 85% to 95% were seen once. V gave up 5 bases and J gave up 7 bases; unmatched junction bases: 8. Per the germline V gene, CDR1 is SEHNR and CDR2 is FQNEAQ (reference sequence). The CDR3 is 15 amino acids. Sequenced: naive CD4+ T cells from PBMCs. Noted subset: CD45RA+ positively selected. The TCR sequence derives from a man aged 18-30 years in good health. Some clones in this sample may be carry-over from other donors' samples. The chain combines TRBV7-9 with TRBJ2-1; 10 nucleotides align to TRBD2. The CDR3 coding sequence is TGTGCCAGCAGCCTTCTAGCGGGAGTATTAAATGAGCAGTTCTTC. This gives the protein CASSLLAGVLNEQFF.